This T cell receptor (beta chain) was identified during a study of shared clonotypes between healthy human individuals. There are a few counts of this clone. Its antigen is as yet unknown. There are 15 residues in the CDR3. Germline V gene lookup returns CDR1 LNHDA and CDR2 SQIVND (reference sequence). Trimming removed 8 bases from V and 3 bases from J, with 17 bases in between. Overall study results and limits: Clonotypes shared by all four sorted-subset donors had higher generation probabilities than non-shared clonotypes. Owing to a small donor count, the genetic and exposure-history diversity represented was limited.

CCR7-negative CD45RA+ TemRA cells were pooled with CD45RO+ cells for CD8 memory. Here immunoSEQ multiplex PCR was the method, and the copy in TCRdb shows in-frame clones only, minus some. The sample lists 110,000 or so clones; 65% to 75% were seen once. The receptor was derived from a woman in her twenties or thirties in good health. Source material: memory CD8+ T cells sorted from blood. Regarding subset: CD45RO+ cells pooled with CCR7-negative TemRA cells. This sequence joins TRBV19 and TRBJ2-1; possibly TRBD2 for D (6 bases). The CDR3 here is CASQVRSGYYNEQFF. As DNA, the CDR3 is TGTGCCAGTCAGGTGCGCAGCGGGTACTACAATGAGCAGTTCTTC.